This TCR beta chain derives from a study of T cells in Graves' hyperthyroidism and ophthalmopathy. Study observations and caveats: Before onset, by a median of around 6.1 months, the model predicted ophthalmopathy. Appearing also in blood were most of the thyroid clonotypes expanded above 0.001.

The CDR3 runs to 18 residues. Germline trimming cut 5 bases from V and 4 bases from J; bases unmatched to any gene: 10. Germline CDR1 is SEHNR and CDR2 is FQNEAQ (reference sequence). Uncontrolled infection, other autoimmune disease, pregnancy or lactation led to exclusion. Together with thyroid ultrasound, orbital computed tomography, serum thyroxine and TRAb, clinical symptoms were used for diagnoses. Remarks on this clonotype: Antigen specificity is unknown.

What was amplified from RNA transcripts were TCR beta CDR3 regions. A set of HTBI primers served as the primers for a first-round RT-PCR of the TCR CDR3. TCRdb re-analysed the multiplex PCR reads in MiXCR, keeping a single row per CDR3 protein. The sample includes more than 550,000 distinct CDR3 sequences, about 45% of them seen just once. The rearrangement links TRBV7-9 to TRBJ1-6, with 11 bases aligning to TRBD1. The source is an adult man with Graves' disease, either hyperthyroidism or ophthalmopathy (not recorded which). Sequencing was done on a sample of peripheral blood or thyroid tissue (not recorded which). The chain's CDR3 is CASSHDPGQGVYNSPLHF. CDR3 DNA sequence: TGTGCCAGCAGCCATGATCCGGGACAGGGGGTGTATAATTCACCCCTCCACTTT. The variable domain in full, completed from reference TRBV7-9 and TRBJ1-6, reads DTGVSQNPRHKITKRGQNVTFRCDPISEHNRLYWYRQTLGQGPEFLTYFQNEAQLEKSRLLSDRFSAERPKGSFSTLEIQRTEQGDSAMYLCASSHDPGQGVYNSPLHFGNGTRLTVT.